This T cell receptor beta chain appears in the sequencing data of a study of response to subunit inactivated influenza vaccine (dated by TCRdb to the late 2010s). Turning to the overall study: Deep quantitative T cell receptor repertoire profiling was used in the study to track responses to a trivalent subunit inactivated influenza vaccine.

Overall study outcomes, separate from this receptor: According to the authors, only a limited number of new T cells may be recruited by each seasonal influenza vaccination.

For this chain, trimming is 5 bases at the V end and 2 bases at the J end, and the number of junction bases without a gene match is 10. From a lookup of the germline V gene, CDR1 and CDR2 are SGHTA and FQGNSA. Reading from cysteine to phenylalanine, the CDR3 counts 16 amino acids. The sequence is cut down to CDR3 DNA, 48 bases in frame from base 1. Receptor libraries were prepared by RT-PCR. Sequencing relied on an Illumina HiSeq 2500. Using fastp at Q25 and MiXCR, TCRdb reprocessed the public reads and kept productive beta chains. Each entry merges the rows of one CDR3 protein and shows their most common DNA and genes. Here the sample has some 600,000 distinct CDR3 sequences; 14% occur a single time. The top ten clones comprise approximately 7.6% of the sample. Regarding this clonotype: No antigen is known for it. No base quality information exists; no much larger clone differs at one position.

Sequencing used PBMCs from blood, obtained approximately 15 days before vaccination. The chain was built from TRBV7-2 and TRBJ2-3; TRBD2 matches 7 bases in the middle. The receptor was isolated from a man aged 50 to 60 who received an inactivated influenza vaccine. Donor details come from another sample of the same person, matched by shared clones. The CDR3 in this case is CASSAQGGTHTDTQYF. The nucleotides are TGTGCCAGCAGCGCCCAGGGAGGGACCCACACAGATACGCAGTATTTT.